This T cell receptor (beta chain) was obtained from a study of beta chain features in type 1 diabetes. A remark on this clone: Its antigen is unidentified.

Germline CDR1 and CDR2: SGHVS and FQNEAQ. The junction had 4 bases not matched to a gene; V was cut back by 1 base and J by 5 bases. CDR3 size: 15 residues. Whole-study findings and limits: Shortening that was moderate but significant affected the TCRB CDR3s of Type 1 diabetes patients in all four CD4+ subsets.

Every isolated RNA sample was fully reverse transcribed, so sequencing captured expressed TCRB transcripts. The protocol was immunoSEQ multiplex PCR, while the TCRdb copy is restricted to in-frame clones and leaves out a portion. Of some 160,000 clones in the sample, approximately 8.8% were seen once. This sequence originates from a woman aged 25-40 years with type 1 diabetes. This chain uses TRBV7-8 with TRBJ2-3; 9 positions match TRBD2. What was sequenced was central memory CD4+ T cells from blood. CDR3 region: CASSLDSGRLDTQYF. The CDR3, as DNA: TGTGCCAGCAGCTTAGACAGCGGGAGGTTAGATACGCAGTATTTT.